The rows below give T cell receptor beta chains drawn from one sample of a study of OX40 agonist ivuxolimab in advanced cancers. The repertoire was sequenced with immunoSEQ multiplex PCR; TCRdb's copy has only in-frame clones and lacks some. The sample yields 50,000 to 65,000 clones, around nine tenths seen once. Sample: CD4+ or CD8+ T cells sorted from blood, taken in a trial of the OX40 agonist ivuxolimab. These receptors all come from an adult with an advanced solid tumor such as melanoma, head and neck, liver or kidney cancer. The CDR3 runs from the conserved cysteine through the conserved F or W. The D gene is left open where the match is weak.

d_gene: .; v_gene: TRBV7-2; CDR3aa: CASSLDGSSYNSPLHF
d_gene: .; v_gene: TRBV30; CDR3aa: CAWSKLEGAEQYF
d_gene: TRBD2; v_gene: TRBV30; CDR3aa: CAWSPGLAGIADTQYF
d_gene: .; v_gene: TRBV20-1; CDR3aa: CSANRNTEAFF
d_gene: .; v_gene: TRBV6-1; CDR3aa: CASSEQTKNTEAFF
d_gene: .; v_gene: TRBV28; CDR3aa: CASSSGMAFF
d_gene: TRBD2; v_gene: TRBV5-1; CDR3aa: CASSLAGQGAILAGGPPREQYF
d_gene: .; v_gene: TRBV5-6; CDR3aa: CASSLRVTGLHTDTQYF
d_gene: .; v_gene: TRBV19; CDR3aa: CASSPPGQLVGELFF
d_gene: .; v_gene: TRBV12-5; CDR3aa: CASGLVSPRAVQPQHF
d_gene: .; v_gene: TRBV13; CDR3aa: CASSLLWGANSRWKCYGYTF
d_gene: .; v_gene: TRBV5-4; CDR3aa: CASSLWGGTSETQYF
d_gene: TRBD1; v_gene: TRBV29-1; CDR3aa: CSGRQGGTEAFF
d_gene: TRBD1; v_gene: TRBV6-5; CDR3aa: CASRRLQGLDTEAFF
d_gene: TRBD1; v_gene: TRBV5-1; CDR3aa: CASSLSTGNLYGYTF
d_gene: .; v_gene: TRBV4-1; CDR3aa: CASSQDYQGPQATQYF
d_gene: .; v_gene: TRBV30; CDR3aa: CAWSRGANTEAFF
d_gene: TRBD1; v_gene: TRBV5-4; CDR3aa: CASSLDRGSGNTIYF
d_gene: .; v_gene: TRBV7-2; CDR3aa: CASSLNSLAFF
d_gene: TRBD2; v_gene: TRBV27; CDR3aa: CASSLSGGRTYEQYF
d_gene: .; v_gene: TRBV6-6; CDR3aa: CASSSAQQGSGSPLHF
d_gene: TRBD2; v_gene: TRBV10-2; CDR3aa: CASSGMASGSSNEQFF
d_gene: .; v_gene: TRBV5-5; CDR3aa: CASSVTGGSTEAFF
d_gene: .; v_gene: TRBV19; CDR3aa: CASSQGHNQPQHF
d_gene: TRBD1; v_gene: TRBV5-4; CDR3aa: CASRGPGQSSGETQYF
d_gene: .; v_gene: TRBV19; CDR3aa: CASSIRGFNEKLFF
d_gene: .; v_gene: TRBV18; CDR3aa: CASSPPGRTVNYGYTF
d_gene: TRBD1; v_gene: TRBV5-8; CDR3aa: CASSYDRVEAFF
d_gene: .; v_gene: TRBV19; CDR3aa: CASSRGNELYNSPLHF
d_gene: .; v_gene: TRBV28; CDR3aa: CASSLQGTGGYTF
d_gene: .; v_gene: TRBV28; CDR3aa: CASSPPPGAFF
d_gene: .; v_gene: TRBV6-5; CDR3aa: CASSYEGSYEQYF
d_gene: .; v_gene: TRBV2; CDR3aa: CASSATGTSGEKLFF
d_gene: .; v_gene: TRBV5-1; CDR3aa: CASLAGSGTGNQPQHF
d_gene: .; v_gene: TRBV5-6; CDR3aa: CASSLEGVGETQYF
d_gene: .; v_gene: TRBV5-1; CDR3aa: CASRMGLPLTDTQYF
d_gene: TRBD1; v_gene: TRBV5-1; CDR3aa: CASSTGTAKAGEKLFF
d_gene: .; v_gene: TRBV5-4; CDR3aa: CASSLNRNSPLHF
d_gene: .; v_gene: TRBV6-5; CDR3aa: CASSNQGSGANVLTF
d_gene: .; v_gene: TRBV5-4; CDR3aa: CASSLPSGGAGGYTF
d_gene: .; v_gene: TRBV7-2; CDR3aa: CASSLGPGRNTIYF
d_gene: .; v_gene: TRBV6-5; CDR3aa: CASRNTVRSPLHF
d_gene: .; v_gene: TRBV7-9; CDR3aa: CASTGVYSPLHF
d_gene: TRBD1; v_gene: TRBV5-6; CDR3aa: CASSLRGTGGTEAFF
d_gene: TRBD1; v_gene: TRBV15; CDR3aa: CATSRGRAGGFEAQYF
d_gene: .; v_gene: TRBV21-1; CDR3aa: CASSKGHGKGPFF